What follows describes a single TCR beta chain. This specimen belongs to a study of blood T cell repertoires in COVID-19. Original data processing: Reference gene primer amplification in the assay estimated nucleated cell counts. The table came from immunoSEQ multiplex PCR; TCRdb's copy has only in-frame clones and leaves some out. Clonal size and the V and J genes are those of that table, whereas D and trimming came from the DNA. The profile covers 200,000 to 250,000 clones, with approximately 78% appearing a single time and around 8% taken by the ten largest. A Seattle source enrolled patients during active infection and followed them longitudinally. Germline V lookup: CDR1 MDHEN, CDR2 SYDVKM. Deletions cut 5 bases from V and 8 bases from J, with 18 bases between. The CDR3 sequence is 14 residues long.

The chain employs TRBV28 and TRBJ1-2, with D maybe TRBD1 (6 bases). This clonotype was obtained from a woman older than 75 with COVID-19, enrolled during active disease. Sequenced input: peripheral blood. The CDR3 here is CASSPRGGAKGYTF. Here the CDR3 DNA reads TGTGCCAGCAGTCCCCGGGGGGGGGCGAAGGGCTACACCTTC.